This T cell receptor beta chain was sequenced in a study of shared clonotypes between healthy human individuals. Study-wide points: The study drew on few donors, limiting represented genetic and exposure-history diversity.

As to this clone: Antigen unknown.

Method: immunoSEQ multiplex PCR; TCRdb's copy keeps in-frame clones and lacks some. The table shows under 1 million clones, with approximately 97% occurring only once. The CDR3 is 14 amino acids. V was shortened by 10 bases and J by 0 bases, with 12 bases between the two germline ends. Germline CDR1 is MNHEY and CDR2 is SMNVEV (reference sequence). Only CD45RO-negative cells positively selected for CCR7 counted as naive CD8 cells, so terminally differentiated effector memory CD45RA+ cells were excluded. Each sample came from a Caucasian adult donor living in Nashville, Tennessee. Sequencing was done on a sample of naive CD8+ T cells sorted from blood. V and J are TRBV27 and TRBJ2-2, with a possible D match to TRBD2 (6 bases). The sequence derives from a man younger than 40 in good health. CDR3 region: CATRRGSNTGELFF. The DNA of the CDR3 is TGTGCCACCCGTCGGGGGTCGAACACCGGGGAGCTGTTTTTT.